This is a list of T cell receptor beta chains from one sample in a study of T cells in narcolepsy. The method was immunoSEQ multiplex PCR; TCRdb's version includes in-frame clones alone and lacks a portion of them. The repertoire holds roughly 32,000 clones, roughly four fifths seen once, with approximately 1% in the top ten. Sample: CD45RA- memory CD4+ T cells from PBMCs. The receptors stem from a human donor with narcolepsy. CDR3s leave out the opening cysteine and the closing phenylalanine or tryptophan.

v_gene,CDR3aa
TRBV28,ASSLPRVNQPQH
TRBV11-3,ASSGTGGTTEAF
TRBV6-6,ASTQGARPSPLH
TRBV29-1,SVAGQGRAGYT
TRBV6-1,ASEPGGSSYEQY
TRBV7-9,ASSWTGGNQETQY
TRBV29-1,SVGDKGQNYGYT
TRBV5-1,ASSSGQIQETQY
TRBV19,ASSTEGAARIYKSPLH
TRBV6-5,ASSYFPRGYEQY
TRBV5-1,ASSFDRGFYNEQF
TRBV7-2,ASSSRLAGDSIYEQY
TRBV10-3,AIRGDGSSYEQY
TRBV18,ASSPLPGANTEAF
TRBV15,ATSPRGGTGDTEAF
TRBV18,ASSPPTRAYGYT
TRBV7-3,ASSLTNGPGDTGELF
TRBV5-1,ASSPGTTNSPLH
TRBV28,ASSLGLRGYVDGYT
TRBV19,ASSRLGTDYGYT
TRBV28,ASTPLGIGEQF
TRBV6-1,ASYMRGADTQY
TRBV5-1,ASSLVAGGADTQY
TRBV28,ASSFLAGGLRETQY
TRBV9,ASSPMIYNEQF
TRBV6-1,ASSSREGNSPLH
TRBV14,ASSRIPGLGGYT
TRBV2,ASNGGKSTDTQY
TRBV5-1,ASSLSPSGNAGELF
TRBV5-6,ASSLGTDYGYT
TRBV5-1,ASSLDPGETYEQY
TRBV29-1,SVETGIYERYTEAF
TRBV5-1,ASSPRPRLETQY
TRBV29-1,SVEGTATNEKLF
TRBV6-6,ATGQGTGQPQH
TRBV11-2,ASSLGSKDTQY
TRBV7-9,ASSSQGVVTDTQY
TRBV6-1,ASMVQANTEAF
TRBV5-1,ARPQPGRISTDTQY
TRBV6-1,ASSWGQGSGNTIY
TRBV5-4,ASSFRLAGRETQY
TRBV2,ASSEGGPGTEAF
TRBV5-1,ASSGGPRGTEAF
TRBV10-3,AAGMNTEAF
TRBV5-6,ASSKTYGTTEAF
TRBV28,ASSLVFGLGQGPYEQY
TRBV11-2,ASSLEGPATEAF
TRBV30,AWSLQTGNTIY
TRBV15,ATSAQGGQNTEAF
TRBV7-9,ASSPQGLRVGYGYT
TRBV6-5,ASSYSPDSNQPQH
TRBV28,ASSPADTGELF
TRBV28,ASTLNSYNEQF